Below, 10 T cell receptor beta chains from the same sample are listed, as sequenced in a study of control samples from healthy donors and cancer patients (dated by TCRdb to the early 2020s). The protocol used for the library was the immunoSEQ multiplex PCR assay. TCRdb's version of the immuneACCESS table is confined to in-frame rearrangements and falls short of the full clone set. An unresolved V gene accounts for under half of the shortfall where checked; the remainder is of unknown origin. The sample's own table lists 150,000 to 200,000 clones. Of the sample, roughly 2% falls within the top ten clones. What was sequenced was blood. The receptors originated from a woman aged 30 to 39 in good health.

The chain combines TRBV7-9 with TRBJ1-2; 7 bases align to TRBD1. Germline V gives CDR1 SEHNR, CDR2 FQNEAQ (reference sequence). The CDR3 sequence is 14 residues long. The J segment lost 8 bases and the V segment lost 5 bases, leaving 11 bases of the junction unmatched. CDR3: CASSRGARQGGYTF. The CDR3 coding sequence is TGTGCCAGCAGCCGGGGGGCCAGACAGGGAGGCTACACCTTC.

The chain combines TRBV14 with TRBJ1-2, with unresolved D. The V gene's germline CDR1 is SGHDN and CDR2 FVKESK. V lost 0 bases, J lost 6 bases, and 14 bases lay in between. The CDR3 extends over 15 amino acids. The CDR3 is CASSQDRRNKDGYTF. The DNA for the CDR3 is TGTGCCAGCAGCCAAGATAGGAGGAATAAGGATGGCTACACCTTC.

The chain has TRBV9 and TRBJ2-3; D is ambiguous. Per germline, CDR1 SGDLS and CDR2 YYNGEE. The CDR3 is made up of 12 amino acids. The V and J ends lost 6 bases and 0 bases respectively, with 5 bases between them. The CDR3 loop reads CASTGSTDTQYF. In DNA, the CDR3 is TGTGCCAGCACCGGGAGCACAGATACGCAGTATTTT.

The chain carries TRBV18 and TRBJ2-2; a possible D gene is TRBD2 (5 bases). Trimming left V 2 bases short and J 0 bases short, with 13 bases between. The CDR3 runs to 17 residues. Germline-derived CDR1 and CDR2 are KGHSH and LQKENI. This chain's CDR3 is CASSPDGVGSNTGELFF. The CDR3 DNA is TGTGCCAGCTCACCAGACGGGGTTGGTTCGAACACCGGGGAGCTGTTTTTT.

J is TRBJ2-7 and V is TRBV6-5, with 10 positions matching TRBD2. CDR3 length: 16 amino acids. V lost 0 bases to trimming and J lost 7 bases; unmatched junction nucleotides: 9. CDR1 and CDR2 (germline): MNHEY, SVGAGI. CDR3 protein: CASSYSPPGLAREQYF. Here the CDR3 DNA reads TGTGCCAGCAGTTACTCACCACCGGGACTAGCGAGGGAGCAGTACTTC.

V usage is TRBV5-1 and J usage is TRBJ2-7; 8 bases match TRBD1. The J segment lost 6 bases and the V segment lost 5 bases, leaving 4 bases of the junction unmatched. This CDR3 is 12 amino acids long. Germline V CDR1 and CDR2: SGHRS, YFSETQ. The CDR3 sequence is CASRPDRGEQYF. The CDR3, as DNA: TGCGCCAGCAGACCCGACAGGGGCGAGCAGTACTTC. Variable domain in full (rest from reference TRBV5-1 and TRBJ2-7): KAGVTQTPRYLIKTRGQQVTLSCSPISGHRSVSWYQQTPGQGLQFLFEYFSETQRNKGNFPGRFSGRQFSNSRSEMNVSTLELGDSALYLCASRPDRGEQYFGPGTRLTVT.

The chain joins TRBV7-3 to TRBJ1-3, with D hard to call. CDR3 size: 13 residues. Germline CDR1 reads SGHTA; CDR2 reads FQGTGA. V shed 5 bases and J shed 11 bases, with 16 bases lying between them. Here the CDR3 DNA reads TGTGCCAGCAGCCGCGGGCCCCGGGAGCCCATATATTTT. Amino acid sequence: CASSRGPREPIYF.

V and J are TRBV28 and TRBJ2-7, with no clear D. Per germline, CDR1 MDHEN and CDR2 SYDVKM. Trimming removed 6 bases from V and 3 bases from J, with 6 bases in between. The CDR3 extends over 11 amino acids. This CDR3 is CASSHLYEQYF. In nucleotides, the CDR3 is TGTGCCAGCAGCCATCTCTACGAGCAGTACTTC. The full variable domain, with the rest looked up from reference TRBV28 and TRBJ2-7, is DVKVTQSSRYLVKRTGEKVFLECVQDMDHENMFWYRQDPGLGLRLIYFSYDVKMKEKGDIPEGYSVSREKKERFSLILESASTNQTSMYLCASSHLYEQYFGPGTRLTVT.

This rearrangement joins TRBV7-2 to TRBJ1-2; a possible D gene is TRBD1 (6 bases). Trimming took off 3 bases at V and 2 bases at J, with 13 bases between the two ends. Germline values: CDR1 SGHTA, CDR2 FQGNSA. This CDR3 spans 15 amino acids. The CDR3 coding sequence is TGTGCCAGCAGCTTGGGGGCGCAGCTGAACTATGGCTACACCTTC. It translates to CASSLGAQLNYGYTF.

The CDR3 sequence: CASSTGRINEKLFF. CDR3 coding DNA: TGTGCCAGCAGCACGGGACGGATAAATGAAAAACTGTTTTTT. The chain combines TRBV6-5 with TRBJ1-4; D may be TRBD1 (5 bases). Trimming stripped 6 bases from V and 5 bases from J, with 13 bases between. The CDR3 sequence is 14 residues long. CDR1 and CDR2 from the germline V gene are MNHEY and SVGAGI.